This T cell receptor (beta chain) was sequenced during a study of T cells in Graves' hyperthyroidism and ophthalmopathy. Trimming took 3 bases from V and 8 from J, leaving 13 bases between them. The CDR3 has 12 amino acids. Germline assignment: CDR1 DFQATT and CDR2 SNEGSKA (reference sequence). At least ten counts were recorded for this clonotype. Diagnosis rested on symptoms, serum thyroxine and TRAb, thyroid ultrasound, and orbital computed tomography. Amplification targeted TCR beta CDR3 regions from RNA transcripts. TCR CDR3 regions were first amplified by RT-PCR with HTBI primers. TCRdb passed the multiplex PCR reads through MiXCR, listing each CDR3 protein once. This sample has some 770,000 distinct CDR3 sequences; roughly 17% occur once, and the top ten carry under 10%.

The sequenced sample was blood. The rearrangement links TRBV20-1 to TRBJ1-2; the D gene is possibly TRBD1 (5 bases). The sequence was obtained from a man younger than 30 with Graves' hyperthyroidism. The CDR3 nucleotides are TGCAGTGCTAGGGAGGGGCCGGGCGGCTACACCTTC. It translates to CSAREGPGGYTF.